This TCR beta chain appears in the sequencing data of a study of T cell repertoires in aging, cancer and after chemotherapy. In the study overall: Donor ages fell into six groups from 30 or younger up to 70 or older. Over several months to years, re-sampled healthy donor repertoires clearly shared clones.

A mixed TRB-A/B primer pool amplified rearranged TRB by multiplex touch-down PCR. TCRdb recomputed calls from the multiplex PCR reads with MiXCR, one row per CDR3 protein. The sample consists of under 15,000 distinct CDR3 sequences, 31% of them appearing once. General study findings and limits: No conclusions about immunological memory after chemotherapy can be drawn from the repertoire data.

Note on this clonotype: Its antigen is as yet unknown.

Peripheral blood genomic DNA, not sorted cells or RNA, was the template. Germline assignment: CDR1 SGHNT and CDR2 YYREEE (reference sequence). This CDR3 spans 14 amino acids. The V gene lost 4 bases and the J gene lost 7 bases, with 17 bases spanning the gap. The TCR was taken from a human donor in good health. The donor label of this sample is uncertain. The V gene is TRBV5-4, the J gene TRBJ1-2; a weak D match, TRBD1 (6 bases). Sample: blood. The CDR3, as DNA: TGTGCCAGCAGCCCGGGTTGGGGGCCCGGTGGCTACACCTTC. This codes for CASSPGWGPGGYTF.